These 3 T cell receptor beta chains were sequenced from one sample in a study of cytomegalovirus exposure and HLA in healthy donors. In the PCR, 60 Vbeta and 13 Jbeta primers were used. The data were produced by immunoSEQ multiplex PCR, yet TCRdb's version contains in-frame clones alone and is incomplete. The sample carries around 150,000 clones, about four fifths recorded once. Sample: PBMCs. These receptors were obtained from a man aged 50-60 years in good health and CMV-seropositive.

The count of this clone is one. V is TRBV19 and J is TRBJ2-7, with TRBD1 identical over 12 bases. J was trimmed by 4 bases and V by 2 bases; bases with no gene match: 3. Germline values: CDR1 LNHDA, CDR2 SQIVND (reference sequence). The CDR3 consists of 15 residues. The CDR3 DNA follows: TGTGCCAGTAGTATACCGGGACAGGGGGCATACGAGCAGTACTTC. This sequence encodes CASSIPGQGAYEQYF. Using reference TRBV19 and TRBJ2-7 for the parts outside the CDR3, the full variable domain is DGGITQSPKYLFRKEGQNVTLSCEQNLNHDAMYWYRQDPGQGLRLIYYSQIVNDFQKGDIAEGYSVSREKKESFPLTVTSAQKNPTAFYLCASSIPGQGAYEQYFGPGTRLTVT.

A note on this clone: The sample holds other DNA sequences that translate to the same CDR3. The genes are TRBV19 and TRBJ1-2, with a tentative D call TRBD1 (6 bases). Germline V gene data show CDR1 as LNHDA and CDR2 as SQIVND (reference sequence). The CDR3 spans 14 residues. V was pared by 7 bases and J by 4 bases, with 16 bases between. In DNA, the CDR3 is TGTGCCAGTACCCCACAGGGTCGAGGCTATGGCTACACCTTC. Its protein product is CASTPQGRGYGYTF.

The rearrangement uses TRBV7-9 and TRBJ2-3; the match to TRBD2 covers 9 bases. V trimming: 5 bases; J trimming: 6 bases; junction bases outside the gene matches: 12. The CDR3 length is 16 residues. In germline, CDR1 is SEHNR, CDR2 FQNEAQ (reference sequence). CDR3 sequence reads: CASSIGGGGAMDTQYF. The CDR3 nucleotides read TGTGCCAGCAGCATAGGCGGCGGGGGGGCAATGGATACGCAGTATTTT.